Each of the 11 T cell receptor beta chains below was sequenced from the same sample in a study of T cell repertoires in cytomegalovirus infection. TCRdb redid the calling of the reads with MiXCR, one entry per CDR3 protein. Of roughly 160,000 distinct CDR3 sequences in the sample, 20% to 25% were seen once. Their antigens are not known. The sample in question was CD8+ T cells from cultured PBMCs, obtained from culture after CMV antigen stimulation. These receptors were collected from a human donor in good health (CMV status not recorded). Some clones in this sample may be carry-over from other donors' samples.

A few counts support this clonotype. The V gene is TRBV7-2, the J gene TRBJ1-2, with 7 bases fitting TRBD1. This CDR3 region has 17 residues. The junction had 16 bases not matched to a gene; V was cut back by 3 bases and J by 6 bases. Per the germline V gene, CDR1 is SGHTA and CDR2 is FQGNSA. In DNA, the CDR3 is TGTGCCAGCAGCTTCCCTCGACAGGGACCAAGCGGGGATGGCTACACCTTC. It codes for CASSFPRQGPSGDGYTF.

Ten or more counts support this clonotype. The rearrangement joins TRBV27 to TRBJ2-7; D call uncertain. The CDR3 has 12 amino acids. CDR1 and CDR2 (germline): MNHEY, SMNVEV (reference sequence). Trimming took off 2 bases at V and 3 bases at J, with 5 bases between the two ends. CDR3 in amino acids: CASSLHGYEQYF. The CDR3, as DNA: TGTGCCAGCAGTTTACATGGCTACGAGCAGTACTTC.

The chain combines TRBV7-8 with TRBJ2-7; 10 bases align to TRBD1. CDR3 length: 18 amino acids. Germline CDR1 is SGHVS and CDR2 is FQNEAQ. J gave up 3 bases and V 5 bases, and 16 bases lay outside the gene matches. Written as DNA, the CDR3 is TGTGCCAGCAGCGAAAAAAGACAGGGGGCCCCCATTTACTACGAGCAGTACTTC. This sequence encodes CASSEKRQGAPIYYEQYF.

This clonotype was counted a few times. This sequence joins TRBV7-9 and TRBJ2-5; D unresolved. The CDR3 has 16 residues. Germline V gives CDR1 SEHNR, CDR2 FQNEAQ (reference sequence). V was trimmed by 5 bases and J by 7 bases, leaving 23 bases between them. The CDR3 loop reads CASSLPSTFQSLTQYF. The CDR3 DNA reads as TGTGCCAGCAGCCTCCCGTCTACCTTTCAGAGTCTGACCCAGTACTTC.

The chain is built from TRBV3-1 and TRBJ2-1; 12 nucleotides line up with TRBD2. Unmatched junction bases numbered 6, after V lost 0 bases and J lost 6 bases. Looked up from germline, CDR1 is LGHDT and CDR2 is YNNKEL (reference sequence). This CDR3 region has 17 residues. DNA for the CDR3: TGTGCCAGCAGCCAAGACAGGCTAGCGGGGGGGCCCAATGAGCAGTTCTTC. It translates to CASSQDRLAGGPNEQFF.

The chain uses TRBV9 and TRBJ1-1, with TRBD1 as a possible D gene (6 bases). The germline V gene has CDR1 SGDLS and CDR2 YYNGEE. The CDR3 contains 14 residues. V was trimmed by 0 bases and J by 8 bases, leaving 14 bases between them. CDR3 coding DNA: TGTGCCAGCAGCGTAGCGCAGGGGAGTACCGAAGCTTTCTTT. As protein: CASSVAQGSTEAFF.

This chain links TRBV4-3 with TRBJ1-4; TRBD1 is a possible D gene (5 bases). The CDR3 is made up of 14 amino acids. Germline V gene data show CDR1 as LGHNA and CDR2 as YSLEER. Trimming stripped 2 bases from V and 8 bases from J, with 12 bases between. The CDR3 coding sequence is TGCGCCAGCAGCCAACTACGGGGGGGAGAAAAACTGTTTTTT. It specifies CASSQLRGGEKLFF.

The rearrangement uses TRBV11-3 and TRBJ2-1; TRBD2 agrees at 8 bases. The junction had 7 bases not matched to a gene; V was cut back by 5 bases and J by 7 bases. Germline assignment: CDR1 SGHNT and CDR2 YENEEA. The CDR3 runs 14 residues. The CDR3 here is CASSPKLAGNEQFF. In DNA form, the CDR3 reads TGTGCCAGCAGCCCTAAGCTAGCGGGTAATGAGCAGTTCTTC.

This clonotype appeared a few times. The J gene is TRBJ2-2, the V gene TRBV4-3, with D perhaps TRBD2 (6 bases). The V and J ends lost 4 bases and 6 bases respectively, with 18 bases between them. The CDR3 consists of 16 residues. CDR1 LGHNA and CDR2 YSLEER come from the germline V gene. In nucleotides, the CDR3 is TGCGCCAGCAGCCTATCAGCCGGGGACTTACCCGGGGAGCTGTTTTTT. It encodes CASSLSAGDLPGELFF.

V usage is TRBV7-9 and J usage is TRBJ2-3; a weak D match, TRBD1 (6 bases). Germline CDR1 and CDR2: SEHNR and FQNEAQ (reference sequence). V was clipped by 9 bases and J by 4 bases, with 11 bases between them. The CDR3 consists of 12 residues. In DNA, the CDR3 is TGTGCCAGTCAGAGGGGGTCAGATACGCAGTATTTT. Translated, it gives CASQRGSDTQYF. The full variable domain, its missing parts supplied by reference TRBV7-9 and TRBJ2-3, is DTGVSQNPRHKITKRGQNVTFRCDPISEHNRLYWYRQTLGQGPEFLTYFQNEAQLEKSRLLSDRFSAERPKGSFSTLEIQRTEQGDSAMYLCASQRGSDTQYFGPGTRLTVL.

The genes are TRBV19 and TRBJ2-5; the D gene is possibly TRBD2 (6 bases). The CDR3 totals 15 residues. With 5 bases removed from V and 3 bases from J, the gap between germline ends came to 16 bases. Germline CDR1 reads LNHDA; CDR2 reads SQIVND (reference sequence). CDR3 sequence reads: CASSPARGTKETQYF. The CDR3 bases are TGTGCCAGTAGTCCAGCACGGGGGACGAAAGAGACCCAGTACTTC.